Listed here are 2 T cell receptor beta chains from one sample, sequenced in a study of regulatory T cells in long-lasting Graves disease. Combining iRepertoire HTBI primers with Arm-PCR of CDR3 regions, the authors built TCR beta libraries. TCRdb processed the multiplex PCR reads anew with MiXCR; each CDR3 protein has one entry. This sample carries roughly 610,000 distinct CDR3 sequences, around 15% of them seen once, and the ten largest clones take about 11%. The time point here: newly diagnosed GD, antithyroid drugs for less than 3 months. The TCR library used RNA extracted from PBMCs. The sample was also reused in another study, on T cells in Graves' hyperthyroidism and ophthalmopathy.

The sequencing used peripheral blood mononuclear cells (PBMCs), collected at new diagnosis, from a patient treated with antithyroid drugs. The receptors were gathered from a man younger than 35 with Graves disease.

Turning to this clonotype: Given a much more abundant clone one base away, this may be a read error. This chain uses TRBV6-2 or TRBV6-3 with TRBJ2-4; tentatively, D is TRBD2 (6 bases). V was cut by 7 bases and J by 13 bases, with 29 bases left in between. CDR1 is MNHEY and CDR2 is SVGEGT in the germline V gene. This CDR3 is 16 amino acids long. This CDR3 reads CASTSGDGRAYNEQYF. The CDR3 coding sequence is TGTGCCAGCACCTCGGGGGACGGGAGAGCCTACAATGAGCAGTACTTC.

This clonotype has only a few counts. V and J are TRBV15 and TRBJ2-7; TRBD1 is a possible D gene (6 bases). CDR3 length equals 13 residues. The germline CDR1 and CDR2 sequences are LNHNV and YYDKDF (reference sequence). V dropped 3 bases and J dropped 3 bases, with 9 bases sitting between them. CDR3 coding DNA: TGTGCCACCAGCAGCGGGACAAGCTACGAGCAGTACTTC. Amino acid sequence: CATSSGTSYEQYF.